There are many counts of the clone carrying this TCR beta chain. Time point given: newly diagnosed GD, antithyroid drugs for less than 3 months. RNA extracted from PBMCs served as the sequencing template. The data stem from a study of regulatory T cells in long-lasting Graves disease. Investigators prepared the TCR beta libraries by applying iRepertoire HTBI primers and Arm-PCR of CDR3 regions. TCRdb fed the multiplex PCR reads into MiXCR, producing one record per CDR3 protein. The sample lists about 440,000 distinct CDR3 sequences; 16% were seen once. Germline trimming cut 4 bases from V and 3 bases from J; bases unmatched to any gene: 7. This CDR3 comprises 14 residues. CDR1 SGDLS and CDR2 YYNGEE come from the germline V gene. These same records also appear under a second study, on T cells in Graves' hyperthyroidism and ophthalmopathy. This second study notes: Researchers report that a 13 V-J model separated ophthalmopathy from stable hyperthyroidism.

The chain carries TRBV9 and TRBJ2-7, with TRBD1 identical over 7 bases. The sequence was obtained from a woman younger than 30 with Graves disease. Specimen: peripheral blood mononuclear cells (PBMCs), collected at new diagnosis, from a patient treated with antithyroid drugs. CDR3 residues: CASSQGEWVYEQYF. The CDR3, as DNA: TGTGCCAGCAGCCAGGGGGAGTGGGTCTACGAGCAGTACTTC. Filled out from reference TRBV9 and TRBJ2-7, the complete variable domain reads DSGVTQTPKHLITATGQRVTLRCSPRSGDLSVYWYQQSLDQGLQFLIQYYNGEERAKGNILERFSAQQFPDLHSELNLSSLELGDSALYFCASSQGEWVYEQYFGPGTRLTVT.